Given below is one T cell receptor (beta chain) in context. Germline is not matched at one junction end, which may reflect a read error. This CDR3 contains 11 residues. Germline lookup yields CDR1 LGHDT and CDR2 YNNKEL (reference sequence). This entry comes from a study of control samples from healthy donors and cancer patients. Data came from immunoSEQ multiplex PCR; TCRdb stores just in-frame clones and leaves some out. The sample lists about 250,000 clones; about four fifths were seen once. The sequence was obtained from a woman aged 55-69 years with lung cancer. The specimen was PBMCs. The rearrangement links TRBV3-1 (or the pseudogene TRBV3-2) to TRBJ1-4; no firm D call. CDR3: CASSQLAQLIF. For the CDR3, the DNA is TGTGCCAGCAGCCAATTAGCACAGCTCATTTTT.